This section outlines one T cell receptor (beta chain) sequence together with its context. Antigen unknown. Assay: immunoSEQ multiplex PCR; the TCRdb copy retains only in-frame clones and omits some. The sample holds over 120,000 clones, about 93% seen once. The record originates from a study of T cell responses to AZD1222 COVID-19 vaccine. The length of the CDR3 is 14 residues. Trimming shortened V by 0 bases and J by 3 bases, and 9 bases separated the two germline ends. Germline loops: CDR1 SGHDT, CDR2 YYEEEE. General study findings and limits: Spike regions recognized by vaccine-associated CD4 TCRs spanned the protein, led by 160-218 and 743-854. Regions left unmutated in variants are reportedly the target of nearly half of spike-specific TCRs.

This receptor was obtained from an adult in good health. The material sequenced was peripheral blood, taken on day 0 of AZD1222 vaccination. The gene calls are TRBV5-6 and TRBJ2-5; D perhaps matches TRBD1 (5 bases). This chain's CDR3 is CASSLGQPKETQYF. Here the CDR3 DNA reads TGTGCCAGCAGCTTGGGACAGCCGAAAGAGACCCAGTACTTC.